The 3 T cell receptor beta chains listed next were all sequenced from one sample in a study of blood T cell repertoires in COVID-19. The repertoire was sequenced with immunoSEQ multiplex PCR; TCRdb's copy has only in-frame clones and lacks some. The sample yields around 120,000 clones, around 89% seen once. Input material: peripheral blood. These receptor sequences come from an elderly woman with acute or convalescent COVID-19.

Concerning this clone itself: At the DNA level, this CDR3 is encoded by other sequences in the same sample as well. V is TRBV18 and J is TRBJ1-5, with D maybe TRBD1 (5 bases). This CDR3 region has 16 residues. CDR1 and CDR2 (germline): KGHSH, LQKENI. Trimming shortened V by 0 bases and J by 2 bases, and 11 bases separated the two germline ends. The CDR3 protein is CASSPPTGGGNQPQHF. In nucleotides, the CDR3 is TGTGCCAGCTCACCACCGACGGGGGGTGGCAATCAGCCCCAGCATTTT.

V gene TRBV5-1 combines with J gene TRBJ2-2; D unresolved. CDR3 size: 16 residues. Trimming shortened V by 0 bases and J by 6 bases, and 15 bases separated the two germline ends. Germline V gene sequence: CDR1 SGHRS, CDR2 YFSETQ. CDR3 in amino acids: CASSLGAPPGAGELFF. In nucleotides, the CDR3 is TGCGCCAGCAGCTTGGGCGCCCCCCCAGGCGCCGGGGAGCTGTTTTTT.

The chain is built from TRBV6-6 and TRBJ1-1; 8 bases match TRBD1. Germline assignment: CDR1 MNHNY and CDR2 SVGAGI (reference sequence). CDR3 length equals 16 residues. V was clipped by 5 bases and J by 1 base; unmatched bases: 9. CDR3 region: CASSPLGQGANTEAFF. In nucleotides, the CDR3 is TGTGCCAGCAGTCCCCTGGGCCAGGGGGCGAACACTGAAGCTTTCTTT.